This TCR beta chain was retrieved from a study of early T cells in non-severe SARS-CoV-2 infection. Study-level information: Whole-blood bulk RNA, unsorted, was sequenced, and chains were unpaired.

Unique molecular identifiers were attached to individual cDNA molecules. From the 5' RACE reads, TCRdb called clonotypes with MiXCR, one entry per CDR3 protein. The repertoire consists of under 60,000 distinct CDR3 sequences, with over 9.5% occurring once and the leading ten covering around 4.3%. The CDR3 totals 14 residues. The germline gives CDR1 MGHRA, CDR2 YSYEKL. The V and J ends lost 0 bases and 4 bases respectively, with 7 bases between them. This clonotype was counted ten times or more. Its antigen is currently unknown. Study observations and caveats: Anti-spike CD8 responses were favored by VDJdb matching, which missed private and CD4 specificities.

V usage is TRBV4-1 and J usage is TRBJ1-3; TRBD1 might be the D (6 bases). The TCR was taken from an adult who was a healthcare worker with PCR-confirmed SARS-CoV-2 infection or an uninfected control (not recorded which). The sample taken for sequencing was whole blood. CDR3 coding DNA: TGCGCCAGCAGCCAAGATACAGGGGGAAACACCATATATTTT. Translating gives CASSQDTGGNTIYF.